Shown below are 5 T cell receptor beta chains from a single sample sequenced in a study of identical twins. Using its own MiXCR run on the 5' RACE reads, TCRdb lists one record per CDR3 protein. The table includes 540,000 or so distinct CDR3 sequences, 20% to 25% detected once. This sample also appeared in a second study, on yellow fever vaccine responses in identical twins.

Sequencing input: CD4+ T cells sorted from blood. These receptors came from a woman under 30 in good health.

This clonotype was counted a few times. The rearrangement links TRBV28 to TRBJ2-1; D is possibly TRBD1 (6 bases). CDR3 length: 12 residues. Germline CDR1 and CDR2: MDHEN and SYDVKM. Trimming pared 10 bases from V and 11 bases from J, leaving 18 bases between. CDR3: CATGRPGTQQFF. The CDR3, as DNA: TGTGCCACAGGGAGACCCGGGACACAGCAGTTCTTC.

This chain joins TRBV12-3 or TRBV12-4 and TRBJ2-1, with 11 bases that match TRBD2. The CDR3 runs to 18 residues. V trimming: 5 bases; J trimming: 5 bases; junction bases outside the gene matches: 14. Written as DNA, the CDR3 is TGTGCCAGCAGTCCGCTGTTAGGTAGCGGGAGGGCCAACAATGAGCAGTTCTTC. Translating it yields CASSPLLGSGRANNEQFF.

A few counts support this clonotype. The chain is built from TRBV10-3 and TRBJ2-3; 7 bases align to TRBD2. This CDR3 has 14 amino acids. Germline V gene lookup returns CDR1 ENHRY and CDR2 SYGVKD. V shed 10 bases and J 2 bases; nucleotides not matched to a gene: 9. The CDR3: CATDSGQLTDTQYF. DNA for the CDR3: TGTGCCACAGATAGCGGGCAGCTCACAGATACGCAGTATTTT.

This clonotype was counted only a few times. The chain has TRBV18 and TRBJ2-5; no reliable D call. Per germline, CDR1 KGHSH and CDR2 LQKENI. The CDR3 contains 14 residues. The V end was cut by 3 bases, the J end by 5 bases, with 13 bases between. CDR3 amino acids: CASSPLSRQETQYF. The CDR3 DNA reads as TGTGCCAGCTCACCCCTTAGCCGTCAGGAGACCCAGTACTTC.

The rearrangement links TRBV7-2 to TRBJ1-6; D call uncertain. Germline V CDR1 and CDR2: SGHTA, FQGNSA. With 1 base removed from V and 0 bases from J, the gap between germline ends came to 7 bases. The CDR3 is 16 residues long. The CDR3 sequence: CASSLEESSYNSPLHF. Written as DNA, the CDR3 is TGTGCCAGCAGCTTAGAGGAGAGCTCCTATAATTCACCCCTCCACTTT.